The 20 T cell receptor beta chains in this list originate from one sample, sequenced in a study of shared clonotypes between healthy human individuals. Naive CD8 isolation took CD45RO-negative cells positively selected for CCR7 and excluded terminally differentiated effector memory CD45RA+ cells. TCRdb's table, derived via immunoSEQ multiplex PCR, lists solely in-frame clones and lacks some. The table includes 800,000 or so clones, approximately 97% detected once. The sample comprised naive CD8+ T cells sorted from blood. The origin of the receptors is a man younger than 45 in good health.

This chain connects TRBV2 to TRBJ2-2; 11 bases agree with TRBD1. V shed 3 bases, J shed 4 bases, and the junction held 4 bases outside the gene matches. CDR3 length: 16 amino acids. CDR1 is SNHLY, CDR2 FYNNEI, per germline. The CDR3 loop is CASSEWTGGRTGELFF. CDR3 coding DNA: TGTGCCAGCAGTGAGTGGACAGGGGGCCGCACCGGGGAGCTGTTTTTT.

This chain joins TRBV27 and TRBJ2-2; 7 bases agree with TRBD2. The CDR3 has 15 amino acids. From germline, CDR1 is MNHEY and CDR2 SMNVEV (reference sequence). With 7 bases clipped from V and 4 bases from J, the junction kept 9 bases outside the gene matches. The CDR3 is CASTLTSLPTGELFF. The CDR3 DNA reads TGTGCCAGCACCCTGACTAGCCTCCCCACCGGGGAGCTGTTTTTT.

The chain uses TRBV5-1 and TRBJ1-2; TRBD1 matches 11 bases. The CDR3 has 15 residues. Germline V gene sequence: CDR1 SGHRS, CDR2 YFSETQ. The trim removed 4 bases at V and 6 bases at J, leaving 8 bases unmatched. CDR3 in amino acids: CASSPRTGGLDGYTF. The CDR3, as DNA: TGCGCCAGCAGCCCTAGGACAGGGGGCTTGGATGGCTACACCTTC.

The rearrangement joins TRBV5-4 to TRBJ2-7, with 12 bases that match TRBD2. Germline values: CDR1 SGHNT, CDR2 YYREEE (reference sequence). The junction had 7 bases not matched to a gene; V was cut back by 3 bases and J by 3 bases. The CDR3 loop spans 16 amino acids. The CDR3 loop reads CASSSSTSGRSYEQYF. CDR3 DNA: TGTGCCAGCAGCTCCTCGACTAGCGGGAGAAGCTACGAGCAGTACTTC.

V is TRBV4-1 and J is TRBJ2-7; no clear D gene. CDR1 and CDR2 (germline): MGHRA, YSYEKL. The CDR3 loop spans 15 amino acids. V dropped 0 bases and J dropped 2 bases, with 11 bases sitting between them. The CDR3 coding sequence is TGCGCCAGCAGCCAAGATCGCGACGGGCCCTACGAGCAGTACTTC. As protein: CASSQDRDGPYEQYF.

The sample holds one count of this clone. The same CDR3 can be traced to other DNA sequences in this sample. The chain has TRBV7-9 and TRBJ2-7, with D perhaps matching TRBD1 (6 bases). The CDR3 runs 13 residues. Germline-derived CDR1 and CDR2 are SEHNR and FQNEAQ (reference sequence). V lost 4 bases and J lost 1, with 8 bases in between. The CDR3: CASSSQGSYEQYF. DNA of the CDR3: TGTGCCAGCAGCTCACAGGGATCCTACGAGCAGTACTTC.

CDR3 sequence: CASSPPYSGANVLTF. Here the CDR3 DNA reads TGCGCCAGCAGCCCACCATACTCTGGGGCCAACGTCCTGACTTTC. The chain recombines TRBV4-1 with TRBJ2-6, with D uncertain. Per the germline V gene, CDR1 is MGHRA and CDR2 is YSYEKL. V shed 4 bases and J shed 0 bases, with 7 bases lying between them. CDR3 size: 15 residues.

This clone was seen more than once but under ten times. J is TRBJ2-1 and V is TRBV7-9; D not certain. CDR1 is SEHNR and CDR2 is FQNEAQ in the germline V gene (reference sequence). This CDR3 is 11 amino acids long. V shed 7 bases and J shed 5 bases, with 6 bases lying between them. The CDR3 sequence is CASTLDNEQFF. As DNA, the CDR3 is TGTGCCAGCACCCTTGACAATGAGCAGTTCTTC.

This clone has only one observation. The chain links TRBV7-8 to TRBJ2-3; TRBD1 might be the D (6 bases). Germline V gene data show CDR1 as SGHVS and CDR2 as FQNEAQ. Trimming cost V 2 bases and J 0 bases, with 9 bases left between them. This CDR3 spans 15 amino acids. CDR3 bases: TGTGCCAGCAGCTTAAGGACAGTAAGCACAGATACGCAGTATTTT. Its protein product is CASSLRTVSTDTQYF.

As concerns this clone: A junction boundary mismatches the germline segment, possibly from a read error. The CDR3 DNA reads as TGTGCCAGCAGTTACCTGACTACCCTCTTC. Protein product: CASSYLTTLF. The chain employs TRBV6-6 and TRBJ1-2; D remains ambiguous. This CDR3 has 10 residues. Germline V lookup: CDR1 MNHNY, CDR2 SVGAGI (reference sequence).

This chain uses TRBV6-5 with TRBJ2-7; no reliable D call. V was pared by 1 base and J by 5 bases, with 9 bases between. In germline, CDR1 is MNHEY, CDR2 SVGAGI. CDR3 length: 13 amino acids. CDR3 sequence reads: CASSYFGRDEQYF. The CDR3 DNA follows: TGTGCCAGCAGTTACTTTGGGCGAGACGAGCAGTACTTC.

The rearrangement links TRBV7-9 to TRBJ2-1, with 11 bases fitting TRBD1. The J segment lost 12 bases and the V segment lost 4 bases, leaving 5 bases of the junction unmatched. The germline CDR1 and CDR2 sequences are SEHNR and FQNEAQ (reference sequence). The CDR3 has 13 amino acids. The CDR3 coding sequence is TGTGCCAGCAGCTATATCGGGACAGGGGGGCAGTTCTTC. Its translation: CASSYIGTGGQFF.

The chain joins TRBV5-3 to TRBJ2-4; D is ambiguous. TRBV5-3 is an ORF for which the function is uncertain. Trimming removed 1 base at V and 4 bases at J, with 30 bases between. CDR3 length equals 21 residues. DNA of the CDR3: TGTGCCAGAAGCTTGAGGGCTTCGGTGCCACGGTACAACTACGTGAAAAACATTCAGTACTTC. This sequence encodes CARSLRASVPRYNYVKNIQYF.

The chain links TRBV9 to TRBJ2-1, with D unclear. The V and J ends lost 2 bases and 8 bases respectively, with 14 bases between them. The germline CDR1 and CDR2 sequences are SGDLS and YYNGEE. The CDR3 runs to 14 residues. CDR3 coding DNA: TGTGCCAGCAGCGTTCCGGTTGTAGGCGATGAGCAGTTCTTC. Translating gives CASSVPVVGDEQFF.

This chain uses TRBV5-5 with TRBJ1-5; D possibly corresponds to TRBD1 (6 bases). The ends were cut back, 7 bases at V and 1 base at J, with 18 bases in the middle. The CDR3 runs 16 residues. Germline lookup yields CDR1 SGHKS and CDR2 YYEKEE (reference sequence). CDR3 coding DNA: TGTGCCAGCCGACTCTCGACAGGCCCAAGCAATCAGCCCCAGCATTTT. Its translation is CASRLSTGPSNQPQHF.

The chain's CDR3 is CASSLYRLARESYNEQFF. For the CDR3, the DNA is TGTGCCAGCAGCTTATACCGGCTAGCCCGAGAATCCTACAATGAGCAGTTCTTC. The chain combines TRBV7-6 with TRBJ2-1, with a weak D call TRBD2 (5 bases). Trimming took off 2 bases at V and 1 base at J, with 18 bases between the two ends. Germline lookup yields CDR1 SGHVS and CDR2 FNYEAQ. The CDR3 length is 18 residues. The full variable domain, rest sourced from reference TRBV7-6 and TRBJ2-1, is GAGVSQSPRYKVTKRGQDVALRCDPISGHVSLYWYRQALGQGPEFLTYFNYEAQQDKSGLPNDRFSAERPEGSISTLTIQRTEQRDSAMYRCASSLYRLARESYNEQFFGPGTRLTVL.

V gene TRBV18 combines with J gene TRBJ1-4, with TRBD1 as a possible D gene (5 bases). The length of the CDR3 is 17 residues. Per the germline V gene, CDR1 is KGHSH and CDR2 is LQKENI. The V gene lost 2 bases and the J gene lost 1 base, with 14 bases spanning the gap. The CDR3 DNA reads as TGTGCCAGCTCACCATCCGGGACCATAAGAACTAATGAAAAACTGTTTTTT. Its translation: CASSPSGTIRTNEKLFF.

The rearrangement uses TRBV5-6 and TRBJ2-7; maybe TRBD1 (6 bases). This CDR3 has 16 amino acids. Germline CDR1 is SGHDT and CDR2 is YYEEEE. V was pared by 2 bases and J by 5 bases, with 20 bases between. This CDR3 is CASSFSPPTGYHEQYF. CDR3 sequence (DNA): TGTGCCAGCAGCTTTTCCCCCCCGACAGGATACCACGAGCAGTACTTC. Drawing the rest from reference TRBV5-6 and TRBJ2-7, the complete variable domain is DAGVTQSPTHLIKTRGQQVTLRCSPKSGHDTVSWYQQALGQGPQFIFQYYEEEERQRGNFPDRFSGHQFPNYSSELNVNALLLGDSALYLCASSFSPPTGYHEQYFGPGTRLTVT.

This clone was recorded once. The chain joins TRBV29-1 to TRBJ2-7, with 9 nucleotides matching TRBD2. This CDR3 region has 18 residues. Germline CDR1 reads SQVTM; CDR2 reads ANQGSEA. The V segment lost 4 bases and the J segment 2 bases; nucleotides outside the gene matches: 18. This CDR3 is CSVAPGTSQLAGTYEQYF. The CDR3 coding sequence is TGCAGCGTTGCCCCCGGGACATCACAACTAGCGGGTACCTACGAGCAGTACTTC.

The CDR3 region has the DNA TGTGCCAGCAGTTCCCGGCGGGAGAATATGAATGAGCAGTTCTTC. Translating it yields CASSSRRENMNEQFF. The chain is built from TRBV28 and TRBJ2-1; 7 bases are a match to TRBD2. CDR1 and CDR2 (germline): MDHEN, SYDVKM. The V segment lost 4 bases and the J segment 7 bases; nucleotides outside the gene matches: 10. The CDR3 runs 15 residues.